What follows are 4 T cell receptor beta chains derived from one specimen sequenced in a study of T cells expressing NK-cell markers. After re-calling the 5' RACE reads, TCRdb lists one entry per CDR3 protein, DNA absent. In all, the sample yields about 550,000 distinct CDR3 sequences. The sample consisted of blood T cells: a sorted CD56 or NKG2C T cell subset, CD4+ or CD8+ T cells, or bulk PBMC T cells (not recorded which). Receptors were obtained from a man younger than 35 in good health.

The rearrangement links TRBV20-1 to TRBJ2-7; there is no DNA to check the TCRdb D call of TRBD1. This CDR3 spans 16 amino acids. Germline V CDR1 and CDR2: DFQATT, SNEGSKA (reference sequence). CDR3 loop: CSARAQTGNPAYEQYF.

V gene TRBV15 combines with J gene TRBJ2-1; the TRBD2 assignment by TCRdb is unverifiable without DNA. Looked up from germline, CDR1 is LNHNV and CDR2 is YYDKDF (reference sequence). The CDR3 is 15 residues long. This chain's CDR3 is CATSRMIAGYNEQFF. The full variable domain, rest sourced from reference TRBV15 and TRBJ2-1, is DAMVIQNPRYQVTQFGKPVTLSCSQTLNHNVMYWYQQKSSQAPKLLFHYYDKDFNNEADTPDNFQSRRPNTSFCFLDIRSPGLGDTAMYLCATSRMIAGYNEQFFGPGTRLTVL.

The CDR3 sequence is CSVESGKKTQYF. The chain recombines TRBV29-1 with TRBJ2-5. Germline-derived CDR1 and CDR2 are SQVTM and ANQGSEA. This CDR3 spans 12 amino acids.

The chain couples TRBV12-3 or TRBV12-4 to TRBJ1-2; TCRdb's D call of TRBD1 is untestable without DNA. This CDR3 has 16 residues. CDR3 loop: CASSLGGADPIYGYTF.